Following are 23 T cell receptor beta chains from one sample sequenced in a study of blood T cells in healthy people across ages. Through a sample-barcoded 5' primer and a J-beta primer mix, a second PCR was run for roughly 6 to 12 cycles. Each CDR3 protein is one row after TCRdb ran MiXCR on the 5' RACE reads. The table records over a million distinct CDR3 sequences, under 45% of them present only once. Sequenced sample: blood. Source of these receptors: a woman aged 60 to 75 in good health.

This clonotype was observed a handful of times. This chain joins TRBV4-2 and TRBJ2-1; 7 nucleotides match TRBD2. CDR1 is LGHNA and CDR2 is YNFKEQ in the germline V gene. This CDR3 is 16 amino acids long. V was pared by 3 bases and J by 2 bases, with 7 bases of the junction left unmatched. The CDR3 sequence: CASSHLGGEAYNEQFF. The CDR3 coding sequence is TGTGCCAGCAGCCATTTGGGGGGGGAGGCCTACAATGAGCAGTTCTTC.

V gene TRBV5-1 combines with J gene TRBJ1-2; D gene ambiguous. V lost 5 bases to trimming and J lost 3 bases, with 11 bases between them. CDR1 and CDR2 from the germline V gene are SGHRS and YFSETQ. The CDR3 runs 13 residues. CDR3 residues: CASSSDSHYGYTF. The CDR3 nucleotides read TGCGCCAGCAGTTCAGATAGCCACTATGGCTACACCTTC.

The genes are TRBV19 and TRBJ2-1; 12 bases are shared with TRBD2. The CDR3 spans 15 residues. Germline V CDR1 and CDR2: LNHDA, SQIVND (reference sequence). Trimming took 4 bases from V and 6 from J; bases not matched to a gene: 4. The CDR3 DNA reads as TGTGCCAGTAGTACAACTAGCGGGAGGAGCAATGAGCAGTTCTTC. Translated, it gives CASSTTSGRSNEQFF.

V usage is TRBV5-1 and J usage is TRBJ2-5; no definite D call. Trimming pared 4 bases from V and 2 bases from J, leaving 12 bases between. Germline V gene lookup returns CDR1 SGHRS and CDR2 YFSETQ. The CDR3 sequence is 14 residues long. CDR3 residues: CASSVQRAQETQYF. CDR3 DNA: TGCGCCAGCAGCGTTCAGCGCGCGCAAGAGACCCAGTACTTC.

The rearrangement joins TRBV5-1 to TRBJ2-5, with TRBD1 matching over 9 bases. V trimming: 3 bases; J trimming: 5 bases; junction bases outside the gene matches: 5. The CDR3 is 14 amino acids. Germline V gene data show CDR1 as SGHRS and CDR2 as YFSETQ. DNA of the CDR3: TGCGCCAGCAGCTCTGGACAGGGGAATGAGACCCAGTACTTC. Translated, it gives CASSSGQGNETQYF.

The genes are TRBV18 and TRBJ2-7; D is perhaps TRBD2 (5 bases). Germline V lookup: CDR1 KGHSH, CDR2 LQKENI. The CDR3 sequence is 16 residues long. V gave up 1 base and J gave up 0 bases, with 13 bases separating them. CDR3 sequence reads: CASSPRAGESSYEQYF. CDR3 DNA sequence: TGTGCCAGCTCACCACGTGCGGGCGAGTCCTCCTACGAGCAGTACTTC. Supplemented by reference TRBV18 and TRBJ2-7, the full variable domain reads NAGVMQNPRHLVRRRGQEARLRCSPMKGHSHVYWYRQLPEEGLKFMVYLQKENIIDESGMPKERFSAEFPKEGPSILRIQQVVRGDSAAYFCASSPRAGESSYEQYFGPGTRLTVT.

This clonotype was detected a few times. The chain recombines TRBV7-8 with TRBJ2-1; 10 bases are shared with TRBD2. Germline V CDR1 and CDR2: SGHVS, FQNEAQ. Trimming cost V 6 bases and J 8 bases; bases outside gene matches: 1. The CDR3 spans 12 residues. CDR3 sequence (DNA): TGTGCCAGCAGGGGGACTAGCGATGAGCAGTTCTTC. The encoded protein is CASRGTSDEQFF.

CDR3 bases: TGTGCCAGCAAGTGGACGAGAGGAGAAGATACGCAGTATTTT. Amino acids: CASKWTRGEDTQYF. This chain connects TRBV2 to TRBJ2-3, with D unclear. Per germline, CDR1 SNHLY and CDR2 FYNNEI. This CDR3 is 14 amino acids long. The V and J ends lost 7 bases and 5 bases respectively, with 16 bases between them.

The chain uses TRBV2 and TRBJ2-4, with 7 bases matching TRBD2. The better agreement between TRBJ2-7 and the DNA end casts doubt on the J call. CDR3 length: 12 residues. From germline, CDR1 is SNHLY and CDR2 FYNNEI. The CDR3 DNA is TGTGCCAGTCGGGGAGGGGCTTACGAGCAGTACTTC. Translated: CASRGGAYEQYF.

The CDR3: CASSLFGEGLDTQYF. CDR3 DNA sequence: TGTGCCAGCAGTTTATTTGGGGAGGGTTTAGATACGCAGTATTTT. This chain connects TRBV27 to TRBJ2-3; 7 positions agree with TRBD2. Germline V lookup: CDR1 MNHEY, CDR2 SMNVEV (reference sequence). This CDR3 is 15 amino acids long. The V segment lost 1 base and the J segment 5 bases; nucleotides outside the gene matches: 6.

This clonotype was picked up a small number of times. One base away lies a much larger clone, so this may be a sequencing read error. The V call is TRBV29-1, the J call TRBJ2-7; no reliable D call. Trimming shortened V by 7 bases and J by 3 bases, and 10 bases separated the two germline ends. Germline V lookup: CDR1 SQVTM, CDR2 ANQGSEA. There are 11 residues in the CDR3. Here the CDR3 reads CSGDNSYEQYF. The CDR3 DNA reads TGCAGCGGTGACAATAGCTACGAGCAGTACTTC.

This chain links TRBV27 with TRBJ2-1, with D possibly called TRBD1 or TRBD2 (5 bases each). The CDR3 sequence is 15 residues long. The V gene's germline CDR1 is MNHEY and CDR2 SMNVEV (reference sequence). Trimming took 3 bases from V and 4 from J, leaving 13 bases between them. The CDR3 nucleotides are TGTGCCAGCAGTTTGTCCACTGGGGGATACAATGAGCAGTTCTTC. Amino acid sequence: CASSLSTGGYNEQFF.

The chain recombines TRBV28 with TRBJ2-5; D may be TRBD2 (5 bases). Germline loops: CDR1 MDHEN, CDR2 SYDVKM. V was trimmed by 8 bases and J by 4 bases, leaving 14 bases between them. CDR3 length: 13 residues. The CDR3 DNA reads TGTGCCAGCTTCCCCCGGGGTAGAGAGACCCAGTACTTC. This encodes CASFPRGRETQYF. Drawing the rest from reference TRBV28 and TRBJ2-5, the complete variable domain is DVKVTQSSRYLVKRTGEKVFLECVQDMDHENMFWYRQDPGLGLRLIYFSYDVKMKEKGDIPEGYSVSREKKERFSLILESASTNQTSMYLCASFPRGRETQYFGPGTRLLVL.

The CDR3 region is CVSSKLEGMGSYNEQFF. The CDR3 DNA reads as TGTGTCAGCAGCAAATTGGAAGGGATGGGGTCCTACAATGAGCAGTTCTTC. This rearrangement joins TRBV21-1 to TRBJ2-1. TRBV21-1 is a recognized pseudogene. CDR3 size: 17 residues.

The rearrangement joins TRBV3-1 to TRBJ1-1; D not certain. The V gene lost 4 bases and the J gene lost 1 base, with 7 bases spanning the gap. This CDR3 comprises 13 residues. Germline CDR1 LGHDT, CDR2 YNNKEL (reference sequence). DNA for the CDR3: TGTGCCAGCAGCCCCGCAGGGAACACTGAAGCTTTCTTT. This sequence encodes CASSPAGNTEAFF.

The rearrangement joins TRBV28 to TRBJ2-7, with 11 nucleotides matching TRBD2. The germline V gene encodes CDR1 MDHEN and CDR2 SYDVKM. The CDR3 length is 16 residues. CDR3 residues: CATLGTSGSSSYEQYF. The CDR3 coding sequence is TGTGCAACGCTAGGAACTAGCGGGAGTAGCTCCTACGAGCAGTACTTC.

V and J are TRBV9 and TRBJ2-3; D is unresolved. This CDR3 comprises 13 residues. V was cut by 0 bases and J by 5 bases, with 7 bases left in between. The germline CDR1 and CDR2 sequences are SGDLS and YYNGEE. For the CDR3, the DNA is TGTGCCAGCAGCGTAGCTATCCTAGATACGCAGTATTTT. Its protein product is CASSVAILDTQYF.

V usage is TRBV15 and J usage is TRBJ2-1; 9 bases align to TRBD1. The end of the DNA fits TRBJ2-7 better, so the J call may be wrong. The CDR3 has 15 residues. Germline CDR1 and CDR2: LNHNV and YYDKDF (reference sequence). CDR3 sequence (DNA): TGTGCCACCAGCAGGACAGGGGGTCTCTACAATGAGCAGTACTTC. This sequence encodes CATSRTGGLYNEQYF.

The rearrangement links TRBV24-1 to TRBJ2-3, with D possibly matching TRBD2 (6 bases). The CDR3 totals 17 residues. Trimming pared 4 bases from V and 2 bases from J, leaving 18 bases between. Germline lookup yields CDR1 KGHDR and CDR2 SFDVKD. The CDR3 region has the DNA TGTGCCACCAGTGACCCCGGGACTCCTCCCACCACAGATACGCAGTATTTT. Residues: CATSDPGTPPTTDTQYF.

The V and J genes are TRBV2 and TRBJ2-7, with no clear D. The V end lost 7 bases, the J end lost 2 bases, and 9 bases lay between the germline ends. The CDR3 runs 12 residues. CDR1 is SNHLY, CDR2 FYNNEI, per germline. The CDR3: CASTMKTYEQYF. The CDR3 DNA sequence: TGTGCCAGCACCATGAAAACCTACGAGCAGTACTTC.

The gene calls are TRBV21-1 and TRBJ2-3; the listed D gene, TRBD1, was not tested against the DNA. TRBV21-1 corresponds to a pseudogene. The CDR3 contains 18 residues. CDR3 sequence: CASSKVGVRDRRADTQYF. The DNA of the CDR3 is TGTGCCAGCAGCAAAGTGGGGGTCCGGGACAGGAGGGCAGATACGCAGTATTTT.

This chain joins TRBV12-3 or TRBV12-4 and TRBJ1-4; 7 bases match TRBD1. The length of the CDR3 is 14 residues. V lost 6 bases and J lost 5; bases outside the gene matches: 6. The chain's CDR3 is CASRRTGRNEKLFF. As DNA, the CDR3 is TGTGCCAGCAGGCGGACAGGCCGAAATGAAAAACTGTTTTTT.

The chain carries TRBV29-1 and TRBJ2-7; TRBD1 agrees at 7 bases. Germline assignment: CDR1 SQVTM and CDR2 ANQGSEA. The CDR3 covers 13 residues. Trimming at V came to 5 bases and at J to 0 bases, leaving 4 bases not matched to a gene. The CDR3 here is CSVNDRDSYEQYF. CDR3 coding DNA: TGCAGCGTTAACGACAGGGACTCCTACGAGCAGTACTTC.